The T cell receptor beta chain described here comes from a study of cytomegalovirus exposure and HLA in healthy donors. Study-wide context: One earlier analysis, a look at roughly 170 million T cells, found almost 120 million unique TCR beta sequences. When fewer than 500 donors were genotyped, roughly 78% of them were found to fall in the Caucasian-associated ancestry cluster.

Primers included in the PCR were 60 Vbeta and 13 Jbeta primers. TCRdb keeps only in-frame clones here, not all; method: immunoSEQ multiplex PCR. The sample consists of fewer than 95,000 clones, more than 70% of them appearing once. Germline values: CDR1 SGHKS, CDR2 YYEKEE (reference sequence). CDR3 length: 19 amino acids. Losses at the gene ends were 1 base for V and 0 bases for J; bases not matched to a gene: 10. To note about this clone: What it binds is not known.

Overall study results and limits: Sequences of the TCR beta chain were said to predict the HLA-A and HLA-B alleles of most subjects accurately. Later analysis placed DRB1 highest and HLA-C lowest in TCR association rates, which differed by HLA locus.

Material for sequencing was PBMCs. This chain links TRBV5-5 with TRBJ2-6; 7 nucleotides align to TRBD2. The TCR was taken from a man aged 35 to 55 in good health and CMV-seronegative. The CDR3 region is CASSLSGGGGFSGANVLTF. DNA of the CDR3: TGTGCCAGCAGCTTGTCGGGAGGCGGTGGGTTCTCTGGGGCCAACGTCCTGACTTTC.